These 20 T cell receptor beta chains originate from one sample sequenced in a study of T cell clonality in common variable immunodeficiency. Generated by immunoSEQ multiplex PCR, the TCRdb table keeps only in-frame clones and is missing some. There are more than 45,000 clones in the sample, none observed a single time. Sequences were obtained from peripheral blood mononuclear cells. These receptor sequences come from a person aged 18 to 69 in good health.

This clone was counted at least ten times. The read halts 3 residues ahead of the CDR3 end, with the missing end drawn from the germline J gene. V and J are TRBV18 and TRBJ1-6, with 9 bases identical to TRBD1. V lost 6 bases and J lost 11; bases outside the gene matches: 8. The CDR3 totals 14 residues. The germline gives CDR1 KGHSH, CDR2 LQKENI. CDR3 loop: CASSAGTGLTPLHF. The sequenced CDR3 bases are TGTGCCAGCTCCGCCGGGACAGGGTTGACACCC.

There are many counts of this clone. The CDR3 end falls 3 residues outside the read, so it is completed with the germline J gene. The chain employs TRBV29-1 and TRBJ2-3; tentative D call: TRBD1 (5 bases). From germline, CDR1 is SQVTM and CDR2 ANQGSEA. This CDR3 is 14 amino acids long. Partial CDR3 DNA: TGCAGCGTTGATTTGGACATCACTCAAGAGACG. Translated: CSVDLDITQET. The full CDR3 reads CSVDLDITQETQYF.

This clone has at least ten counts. The CDR3 reads CSVGLRTGSSYNEQFF. The CDR3 DNA, read in part, is TGCAGCGTTGGGTTGAGGACTGGTAGCTCCTACAATGAG. The chain employs TRBV29-1 and TRBJ2-1, with a possible D match to TRBD2 (5 bases). Sequencing ends 3 residues short of the CDR3 end; the germline J gene provides the rest. The CDR3 spans 16 residues. The V and J ends lost 4 bases and 0 bases respectively, with 16 bases between them. Germline CDR1 reads SQVTM; CDR2 reads ANQGSEA.

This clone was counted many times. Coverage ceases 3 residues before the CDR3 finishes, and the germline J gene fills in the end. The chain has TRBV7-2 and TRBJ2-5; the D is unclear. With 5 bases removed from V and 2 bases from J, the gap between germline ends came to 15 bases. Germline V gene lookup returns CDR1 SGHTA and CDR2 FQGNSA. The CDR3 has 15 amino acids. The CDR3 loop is CASSTGRVWQETQYF. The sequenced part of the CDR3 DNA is TGTGCCAGCAGCACTGGTAGGGTGTGGCAAGAGACC. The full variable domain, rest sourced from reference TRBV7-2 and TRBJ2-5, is GAGVSQSPSNKVTEKGKDVELRCDPISGHTALYWYRQSLGQGLEFLIYFQGNSAPDKSGLPSDRFSAERTGGSVSTLTIQRTQQEDSAVYLCASSTGRVWQETQYFGPGTRLLVL.

CDR3 protein: CASRRNGDRSYGQYF. Partial CDR3 DNA: TGTGCCAGCAGGAGAAATGGGGACAGAAGCTATGGT. The J gene is TRBJ2-4, the V gene TRBV6-2 or TRBV6-3; TRBD1 matches 7 bases. The CDR3 end lies 3 residues beyond the end of the read and is filled in from the germline J gene. The germline CDR1 and CDR2 sequences are MNHEY and SVGEGT. CDR3 length: 15 amino acids.

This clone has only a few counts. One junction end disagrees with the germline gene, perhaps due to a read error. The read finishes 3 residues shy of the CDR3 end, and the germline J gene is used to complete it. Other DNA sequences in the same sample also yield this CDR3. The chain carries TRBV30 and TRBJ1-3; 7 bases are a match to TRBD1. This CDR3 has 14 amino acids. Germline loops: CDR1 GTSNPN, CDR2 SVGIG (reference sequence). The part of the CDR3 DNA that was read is TGTGCCTGGAAGGGACAGAGCTCTGGAAACACG. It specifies CAWKGQSSGNT. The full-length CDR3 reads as CAWKGQSSGNTIYF. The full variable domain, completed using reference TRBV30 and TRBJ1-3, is SQTIHQWPATLVQPVGSPLSLECTVEGTSNPNLYWYRQAAGRGLQLLFYSVGIGQISSEVPQNLSASRPQDRQFILSSKKLLLSDSGFYLCAWKGQSSGNTIYFGEGSWLTVV.

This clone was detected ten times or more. CDR3 amino acids: CASSRGTATPLHF. The sequenced CDR3 bases are TGTGCCAGCAGCCGAGGGACAGCCACACCC. This sequence joins TRBV7-9 and TRBJ1-6; 7 nucleotides line up with TRBD1. The sequenced fragment ends 3 residues before the CDR3 boundary, so the rest is inferred from the germline J gene. Trimming removed 5 bases from V and 11 bases from J; junction bases left unmatched: 6. There are 13 residues in the CDR3. Germline CDR1 SEHNR, CDR2 FQNEAQ (reference sequence).

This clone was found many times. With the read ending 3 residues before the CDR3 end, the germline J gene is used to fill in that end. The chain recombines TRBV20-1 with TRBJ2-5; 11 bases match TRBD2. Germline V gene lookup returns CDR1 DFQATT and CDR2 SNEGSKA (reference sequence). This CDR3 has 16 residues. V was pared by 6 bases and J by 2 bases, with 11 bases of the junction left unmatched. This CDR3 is CSALGTSGYLQETQYF. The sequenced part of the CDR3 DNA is TGCAGTGCCCTCGGGACTAGCGGATATTTACAAGAGACC.

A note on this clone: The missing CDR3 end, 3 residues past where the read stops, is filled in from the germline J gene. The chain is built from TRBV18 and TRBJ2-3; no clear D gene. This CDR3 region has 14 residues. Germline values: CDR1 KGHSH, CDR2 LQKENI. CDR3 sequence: CASSPPVVSETQYF. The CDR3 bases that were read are TGTGCCAGCTCACCACCGGTAGTCTCTGAGACG.

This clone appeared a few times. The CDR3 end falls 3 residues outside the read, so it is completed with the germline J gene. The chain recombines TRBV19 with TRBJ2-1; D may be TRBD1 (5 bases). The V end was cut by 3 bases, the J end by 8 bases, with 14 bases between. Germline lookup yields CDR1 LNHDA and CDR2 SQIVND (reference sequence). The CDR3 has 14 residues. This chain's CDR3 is CASSIRPGMDEQFF. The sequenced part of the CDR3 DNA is TGTGCCAGTAGTATCCGTCCAGGGATGGATGAG. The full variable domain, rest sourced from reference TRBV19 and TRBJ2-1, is DGGITQSPKYLFRKEGQNVTLSCEQNLNHDAMYWYRQDPGQGLRLIYYSQIVNDFQKGDIAEGYSVSREKKESFPLTVTSAQKNPTAFYLCASSIRPGMDEQFFGPGTRLTVL.

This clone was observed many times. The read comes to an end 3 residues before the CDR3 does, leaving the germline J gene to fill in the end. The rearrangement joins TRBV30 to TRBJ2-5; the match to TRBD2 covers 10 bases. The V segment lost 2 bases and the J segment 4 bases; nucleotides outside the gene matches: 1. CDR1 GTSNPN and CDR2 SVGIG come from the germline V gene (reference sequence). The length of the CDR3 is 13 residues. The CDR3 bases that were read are TGTGCCTGGAGTTCTAGCGGGGGAGAGACC. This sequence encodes CAWSSSGGET. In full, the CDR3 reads CAWSSSGGETQYF.

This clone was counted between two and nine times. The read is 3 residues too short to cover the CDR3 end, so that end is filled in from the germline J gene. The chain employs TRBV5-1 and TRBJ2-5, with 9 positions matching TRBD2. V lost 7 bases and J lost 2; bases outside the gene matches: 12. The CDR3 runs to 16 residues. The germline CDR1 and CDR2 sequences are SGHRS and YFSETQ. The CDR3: CASHESSGARQETQYF. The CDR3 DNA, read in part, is TGCGCCAGCCACGAATCTAGCGGGGCGAGACAAGAGACC.

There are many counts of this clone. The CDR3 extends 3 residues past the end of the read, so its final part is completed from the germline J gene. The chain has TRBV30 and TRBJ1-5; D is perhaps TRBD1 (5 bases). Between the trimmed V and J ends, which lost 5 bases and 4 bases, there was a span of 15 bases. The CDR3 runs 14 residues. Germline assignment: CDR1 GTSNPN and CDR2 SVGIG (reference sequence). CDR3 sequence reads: CAWEYGGGNQPQHF. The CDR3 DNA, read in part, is TGTGCCTGGGAGTACGGGGGTGGGAATCAGCCC.

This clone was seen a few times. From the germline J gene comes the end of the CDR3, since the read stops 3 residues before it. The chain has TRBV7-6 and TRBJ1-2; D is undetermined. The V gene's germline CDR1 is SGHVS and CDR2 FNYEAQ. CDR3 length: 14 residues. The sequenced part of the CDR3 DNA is TGTGCCAGCAGCTTAGTCGCTAGCAGCCATGAC. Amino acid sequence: CASSLVASSHD. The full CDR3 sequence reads CASSLVASSHDYTF.

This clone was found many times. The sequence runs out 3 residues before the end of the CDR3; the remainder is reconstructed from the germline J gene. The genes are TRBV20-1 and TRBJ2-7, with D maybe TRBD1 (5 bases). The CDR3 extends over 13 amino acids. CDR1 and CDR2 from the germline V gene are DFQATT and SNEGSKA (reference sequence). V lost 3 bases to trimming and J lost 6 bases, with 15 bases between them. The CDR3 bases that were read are TGCAGTGCTAGGGGCAGGGAAAGGGGCGAG. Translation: CSARGRERGE. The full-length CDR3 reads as CSARGRERGEQYF.

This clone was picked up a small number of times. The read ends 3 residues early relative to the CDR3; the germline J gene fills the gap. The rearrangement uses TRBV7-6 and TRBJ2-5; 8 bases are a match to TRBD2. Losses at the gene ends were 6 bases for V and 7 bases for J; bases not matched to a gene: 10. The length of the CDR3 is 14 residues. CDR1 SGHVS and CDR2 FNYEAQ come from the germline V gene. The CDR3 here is CASSREALAGTQYF. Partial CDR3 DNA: TGTGCCAGCAGTCGAGAGGCGCTAGCGGGGACC.

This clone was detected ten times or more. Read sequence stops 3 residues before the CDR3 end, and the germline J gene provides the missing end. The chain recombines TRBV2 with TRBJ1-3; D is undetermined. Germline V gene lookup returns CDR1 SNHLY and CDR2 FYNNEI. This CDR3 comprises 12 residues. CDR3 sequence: CASTLEVFDIYF. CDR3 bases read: TGTGCCAGCACCCTTGAGGTGTTCGAT.

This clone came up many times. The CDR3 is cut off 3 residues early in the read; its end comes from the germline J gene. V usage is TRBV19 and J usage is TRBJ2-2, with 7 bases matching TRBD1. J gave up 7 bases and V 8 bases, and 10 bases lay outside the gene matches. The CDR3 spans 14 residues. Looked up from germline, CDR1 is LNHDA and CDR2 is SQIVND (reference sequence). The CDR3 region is CASGREGASGELFF. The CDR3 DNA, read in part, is TGTGCCAGTGGGCGAGAGGGGGCCAGCGGGGAG.

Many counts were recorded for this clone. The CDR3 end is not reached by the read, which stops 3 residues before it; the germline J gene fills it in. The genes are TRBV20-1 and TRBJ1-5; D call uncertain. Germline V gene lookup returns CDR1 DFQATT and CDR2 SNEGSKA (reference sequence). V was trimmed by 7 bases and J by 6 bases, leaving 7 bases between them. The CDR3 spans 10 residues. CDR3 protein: CSVSGQPQHF. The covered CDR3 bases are TGCAGTGTTTCCGGTCAGCCC.

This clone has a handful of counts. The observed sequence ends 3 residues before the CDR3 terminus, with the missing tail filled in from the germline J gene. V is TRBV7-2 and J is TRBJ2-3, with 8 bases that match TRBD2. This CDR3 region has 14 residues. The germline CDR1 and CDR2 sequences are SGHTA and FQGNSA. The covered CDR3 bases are TGTGCCAGCAGCGGACGGGGGGGTCAGGAGACG. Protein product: CASSGRGGQET. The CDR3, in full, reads CASSGRGGQETQYF.